The 4 T cell receptor beta chains below were found in one sample sequenced in a study of Ad26.COV2.S vaccination and SARS-CoV-2 variants. The treatment is: some 19 received Ad26.COV2.S at low or high dose, single or two shots; about 5 received placebo; per-sample allocation not given. Collection of the samples took place on day 63 after the first injection of vaccine or placebo. Data came from immunoSEQ multiplex PCR; TCRdb stores just in-frame clones and leaves some out. The repertoire holds roughly 420,000 clones, with roughly 87% as singletons. This material consisted of peripheral blood, taken in a trial of Ad26.COV2.S vaccine versus placebo. All receptors derive from a person between 18 and 60 years old who received the Ad26.COV2.S COVID-19 vaccine or a placebo.

This chain connects TRBV19 to TRBJ2-4, with D possibly TRBD2 on 6 matching bases. From germline, CDR1 is LNHDA and CDR2 SQIVND (reference sequence). The CDR3 is 18 residues long. Trimming removed 5 bases at V and 0 bases at J, with 20 bases between. CDR3 sequence: CASSLTPGLKLAKNIQYF. The CDR3, as DNA: TGTGCCAGTAGTCTCACACCGGGACTGAAACTAGCCAAAAACATTCAGTACTTC.

This sequence joins TRBV27 and TRBJ2-4; D is uncertain. Germline CDR1 is MNHEY and CDR2 is SMNVEV (reference sequence). With 7 bases removed from V and 1 base from J, the gap between germline ends came to 5 bases. This CDR3 comprises 12 residues. In DNA form, the CDR3 reads TGTGCCAGCACCAGGGCCAAAAACATTCAGTACTTC. Its protein product is CASTRAKNIQYF.

This chain joins TRBV2 and TRBJ2-3; no clear D. The V end was cut by 6 bases, the J end by 8 bases, with 9 bases between. The CDR3 has 11 amino acids. CDR1 SNHLY and CDR2 FYNNEI come from the germline V gene. CDR3 nucleotide sequence: TGTGCCAGCAGCCGACAATTTACGCAGTATTTT. Translation gives CASSRQFTQYF.

About this clone itself: The sample has other DNA sequences that encode this CDR3 too. The rearrangement links TRBV29-1 to TRBJ1-1; D not certain. Trimming removed 4 bases from V and 0 bases from J, with 6 bases in between. CDR3 length equals 12 residues. Germline V gene lookup returns CDR1 SQVTM and CDR2 ANQGSEA. The CDR3 is CSVGQVNTEAFF. Written as DNA, the CDR3 is TGCAGCGTTGGGCAGGTGAACACTGAAGCTTTCTTT.